The T cell receptor beta chain under discussion was sequenced for a study of shared clonotypes between healthy human individuals. Notes on the study in general: Non-shared clonotypes had lower generation probabilities than clonotypes shared by all four sorted-subset donors.

The CDR3 sequence is 13 residues long. CDR1 is MGHDK, CDR2 SYGVNS, per germline. The V gene lost 1 base and the J gene lost 4 bases, with 5 bases spanning the gap. Splitting of each subset's genomic DNA was done evenly across several immunoSEQ plates. Clones were sequenced by immunoSEQ multiplex PCR, and TCRdb holds only the in-frame ones, with some missing. Among 2 million to 2.5 million clones listed, about 94% were seen once. Concerning this clone itself: As yet, its antigen is unknown. Within the sample, other DNA sequences also encode this same CDR3.

The J gene is TRBJ1-3, the V gene TRBV25-1, with D hard to call. The sequence derives from a man aged 18-30 years in good health. Sequenced: naive CD4+ T cells sorted from blood. This sample's subset: CD45RA+ positively selected. DNA for the CDR3: TGTGCCAGCAGTGAATCTGGGGGAAACACCATATATTTT. It encodes CASSESGGNTIYF. The variable domain in full, completed from reference TRBV25-1 and TRBJ1-3, reads EADIYQTPRYLVIGTGKKITLECSQTMGHDKMYWYQQDPGMELHLIHYSYGVNSTEKGDLSSESTVSRIRTEHFPLTLESARPSHTSQYLCASSESGGNTIYFGEGSWLTVV.